This record concerns one TCR beta chain sequence. A read error is possible here, since a much larger clone lies one base away. Time point denoted: persistent/refractory GD, antithyroid drugs over 5 years with positive TRAb. Construction of the TCR library relied on RNA isolated from PBMCs. Germline assignment: CDR1 SQVTM and CDR2 ANQGSEA. There are 16 residues in the CDR3. V dropped 5 bases and J dropped 2 bases, with 16 bases sitting between them. Relying on iRepertoire HTBI primers and Arm-PCR of CDR3 regions, the team built TCR beta libraries. TCRdb re-analysed the multiplex PCR reads in MiXCR, keeping a single row per CDR3 protein. The table lists approximately 360,000 distinct CDR3 sequences, more than 20% of them singletons, with 25% to 30% in the top ten. This entry comes from a study of regulatory T cells in long-lasting Graves disease.

The sequence came from a middle-aged woman with Graves disease. Sample: peripheral blood mononuclear cells (PBMCs), taken when the disease was refractory, from a patient treated with antithyroid drugs. V gene TRBV29-1 combines with J gene TRBJ1-6; D is ambiguous. Here the CDR3 DNA reads TGCAGCGTTCGAGGTGCGAGGATGACCTATAATTCACCCCTCCACTTT. Translated, it gives CSVRGARMTYNSPLHF.